Listed below are T cell receptor beta chains from one sample, sequenced in a study of shared clonotypes between healthy human individuals. TCRdb's table, derived via immunoSEQ multiplex PCR, lists solely in-frame clones and lacks some. Of 2.5 million or so clones detected, 85% to 95% appear once; the ten largest clones hold 0.11% to 0.15%. The sequenced material came from naive CD4+ T cells sorted from blood. The receptor set was obtained from a man between 18 and 35 years old in good health. The CDR3 runs from the conserved cysteine through the conserved F or W. The D gene is left open where the match is weak. Some rows have no size entry. The others give once, few or many, or a class for an expanded clone.

cdr3_nt | cdr3_aa | d_call | clone_size | j_call | v_call
TGTGCCAGCAGTTACCCGGACGGAGCGGTGTACTTC | CASSYPDGAVYF | NA | NA | TRBJ2-7 | TRBV6-5
TGTGCCAGCAACTGGGGGAACCAGAACACCGGGGAGCTGTTTTTT | CASNWGNQNTGELFF | NA | NA | TRBJ2-2 | TRBV6-5
TGTGCCAGCGGAGGCACAATCTATGGCTACACCTTC | CASGGTIYGYTF | NA | NA | TRBJ1-2 | TRBV6-1
TGTGCCACCAGCAGCTTCATCGGAGACAATGAGCAGTTCTTC | CATSSFIGDNEQFF | NA | NA | TRBJ2-1 | TRBV15
TGTGCCATCAGTGCGACGAACACCGGGGAGCTGTTTTTT | CAISATNTGELFF | NA | NA | TRBJ2-2 | TRBV10-3
TGTGCCAGCAGCTTGTTGGCGCCTAGCACAGATACGCAGTATTTT | CASSLLAPSTDTQYF | NA | NA | TRBJ2-3 | TRBV5-4
TGTGCCAGCAGCTTATCACCGGGGCAAGAGACCCAGTACTTC | CASSLSPGQETQYF | NA | NA | TRBJ2-5 | TRBV7-2
TGCGCCAGCAGTGTGCGGGGGGGAGAGACCCAGTACTTC | CASSVRGGETQYF | TRBD2 | NA | TRBJ2-5 | TRBV10-1
TGTGCCAGCAGCGTAAGCTGGGTCACTGAAGCTTTCTTT | CASSVSWVTEAFF | NA | NA | TRBJ1-1 | TRBV9
TGTGCCAGCAGATGGACGGCCTACGAGCAGTACTTC | CASRWTAYEQYF | NA | NA | TRBJ2-7 | TRBV6-1
TGTGCCAGCAGCGATACGAGCTCCTACGAGCAGTACTTC | CASSDTSSYEQYF | NA | NA | TRBJ2-7 | TRBV5-4
TGTGCCTGGCTAGGCCGCGCCAAAAACATTCAGTACTTC | CAWLGRAKNIQYF | NA | NA | TRBJ2-4 | TRBV30
TGTGCCATCAGTGATACGGCACATGGCTACACCTTC | CAISDTAHGYTF | NA | few | TRBJ1-2 | TRBV10-3
TGCGCCAGCAGTCCGGGACTAGCGGTCGCGAACACCGGGGAGCTGTTTTTT | CASSPGLAVANTGELFF | TRBD2 | NA | TRBJ2-2 | TRBV10-2
TGTGCCAGCAGCCGTGACAGGGTGCCTTTCAACTCTGGAAACACCATATATTTT | CASSRDRVPFNSGNTIYF | TRBD1 | NA | TRBJ1-3 | TRBV11-2
TGTGCCAGCAGATCCGGACAGGGAAGGGGCTACACCTTC | CASRSGQGRGYTF | TRBD1 | NA | TRBJ1-2 | TRBV6-5
TGTGCCAGCAGCTTGGAGGCTTCGGGCGTCTATGGCTACACCTTC | CASSLEASGVYGYTF | NA | NA | TRBJ1-2 | TRBV5-6
TGTGCCAGCAGCCGCCAGGGTAAAGGAAACACCATATATTTT | CASSRQGKGNTIYF | NA | NA | TRBJ1-3 | TRBV6-5
TGTGCCAGCAGCCACCGGGGGGGTCCCTACAATGAGCAGTTCTTC | CASSHRGGPYNEQFF | TRBD2 | NA | TRBJ2-1 | TRBV6-5
TGTGCCAGCAGACTAGAAAGGTTCCCTTATAGCAATCAGCCCCAGCATTTT | CASRLERFPYSNQPQHF | NA | NA | TRBJ1-5 | TRBV13
TGTGCCAGCAGTGAAGAAAGCGGTGGGTGGACCGGGGAGCTGTTTTTT | CASSEESGGWTGELFF | NA | NA | TRBJ2-2 | TRBV2
TGTGCCAGCAAACTAGCGGGGGGCGCCTACGAGCAGTACTTC | CASKLAGGAYEQYF | TRBD2 | NA | TRBJ2-7 | TRBV5-4
TGTGCCAGCAGCTTGAGGGGGCGGGGATACAATGAGCAGTTCTTC | CASSLRGRGYNEQFF | NA | NA | TRBJ2-1 | TRBV5-4
TGCGCCAGCAGCTACGACAGGGGCACCGGGGAGCTGTTTTTT | CASSYDRGTGELFF | TRBD1 | NA | TRBJ2-2 | TRBV5-1
TGCGCCAGCAGCGAGGGGACAGACTTTTATAATTCACCCCTCCACTTT | CASSEGTDFYNSPLHF | TRBD1 | once | TRBJ1-6 | TRBV5-1
TGCGCCAGCAGCTGGGGGCCAGGGGGAGAAAAACTGTTTTTT | CASSWGPGGEKLFF | TRBD1 | NA | TRBJ1-4 | TRBV5-1
TGTGCCACCAGCAGAGATTCATCCACCCTCTACGAGCAGTACTTC | CATSRDSSTLYEQYF | NA | NA | TRBJ2-7 | TRBV15
TGTGCCAGCAGCGGCGGCTGGTACCAAGAGACCCAGTACTTC | CASSGGWYQETQYF | NA | NA | TRBJ2-5 | TRBV5-8
TGTGCCAGCAGCTTAGCTCAGGCCCCCTCTGGAAACACCATATATTTT | CASSLAQAPSGNTIYF | NA | NA | TRBJ1-3 | TRBV7-2
TGTGCCAGCAGTACGGTCCGCGGGAGCGGCGACGAGCAGTACTTC | CASSTVRGSGDEQYF | TRBD2 | NA | TRBJ2-7 | TRBV6-6
TGTGCCTCAAGAGGACAGGGACACTACGAGCAGTACTTC | CASRGQGHYEQYF | TRBD1 | NA | TRBJ2-7 | TRBV30
TGTGCCAGCAGCGCCCGGGACAGGGCGACCTACGAGCAGTACTTC | CASSARDRATYEQYF | TRBD1 | NA | TRBJ2-7 | TRBV5-4
TGTGCCAGCAGCCAAGGTCGGAGACTAGCGGGGAGCACAGATACGCAGTATTTT | CASSQGRRLAGSTDTQYF | TRBD2 | once | TRBJ2-3 | TRBV4-2
TGCGCCAGCAGGTCGGGACAAGCTAATGAAAAACTGTTTTTT | CASRSGQANEKLFF | NA | NA | TRBJ1-4 | TRBV5-1
TGTGCCAGCAGCGTAGGGACAGGGGCGTCCTACGAGCAGTACTTC | CASSVGTGASYEQYF | TRBD1 | NA | TRBJ2-7 | TRBV9
TGTGCCAGCAGTTCCGGACAGTTAACTAATGAAAAACTGTTTTTT | CASSSGQLTNEKLFF | NA | NA | TRBJ1-4 | TRBV6-5
TGTGCCAGCAGTTACGGCACCGCGGGGCCCGCCTACGAGCAGTACTTC | CASSYGTAGPAYEQYF | NA | NA | TRBJ2-7 | TRBV28
TGTGCCTGGAGTGTGGGCGGGAACTCCTACGAGCAGTACTTC | CAWSVGGNSYEQYF | NA | NA | TRBJ2-7 | TRBV30
TGTGCCAGCAGTTTTAGCCCCAGGGGTGAAAAACTGTTTTTT | CASSFSPRGEKLFF | NA | NA | TRBJ1-4 | TRBV28
TGTGCCAGCAGTGAAGACGGGGGGGCTATCGAGCAGTTCTTC | CASSEDGGAIEQFF | TRBD2 | once | TRBJ2-1 | TRBV2
TGTGCCAGCAGTTTCAGGGGTCCAGATACGCAGTATTTT | CASSFRGPDTQYF | NA | NA | TRBJ2-3 | TRBV7-6
TGCGCCAGCAGCTTGGACATACCGAACACCGGGGAGCTGTTTTTT | CASSLDIPNTGELFF | NA | NA | TRBJ2-2 | TRBV5-1
TGTGCCAGCAGCTTAGTCAGGACCGGGACAGGGAAGTTCTTC | CASSLVRTGTGKFF | TRBD1 | NA | TRBJ2-1 | TRBV7-2
TGTGCCAGCAGCGTCCGGCAGAACACTGAAGCTTTCTTT | CASSVRQNTEAFF | NA | once | TRBJ1-1 | TRBV5-6
TGTGCCAGCAGTTTATTACAGGGGAATGGCTACACCTTC | CASSLLQGNGYTF | TRBD1 | NA | TRBJ1-2 | TRBV28
TGCGCCAGCATAATCGGACGTGGCGAGAACGAGCAGTACTTC | CASIIGRGENEQYF | NA | once | TRBJ2-7 | TRBV23-1
TGTGCCAGCAGCTTGTCAGGGGCCGGCAATTCACCCCTCCACTTT | CASSLSGAGNSPLHF | NA | NA | TRBJ1-6 | TRBV5-4
TGTGCCAGCAGCCTAGACGGGACTAGTCGAAACGAGCAGTACTTC | CASSLDGTSRNEQYF | TRBD2 | NA | TRBJ2-7 | TRBV9
TGTGCCAGCAGCCAGGCCCCTAAAACTGAAGCTTTCTTT | CASSQAPKTEAFF | NA | NA | TRBJ1-1 | TRBV14
TGTGCCAGCAGCCCTCAAATGGGCAATGAGCAGTTCTTC | CASSPQMGNEQFF | NA | NA | TRBJ2-1 | TRBV7-2
TGTGCCAGCTCACTGGGGACAGTGAGGGATGAGCAGTTCTTC | CASSLGTVRDEQFF | TRBD1 | once | TRBJ2-1 | TRBV18
TGCGCCAGCAGCCAGGTGACAGGGGGCGCAGAAAACACTGAAGCTTTCTTT | CASSQVTGGAENTEAFF | TRBD1 | NA | TRBJ1-1 | TRBV4-1
TGTGCCAGCAGCTTACCTGAGACAGAATATACTAACTATGGCTACACCTTC | CASSLPETEYTNYGYTF | NA | NA | TRBJ1-2 | TRBV5-6
TGTGCCAGCAGCCCCTCGGGGGGGGCCTCGCCCCAGCATTTT | CASSPSGGASPQHF | NA | NA | TRBJ1-5 | TRBV28
TGTGCCAGCAGCTTAGCAGGGGTGGGGGAGACCCAGTACTTC | CASSLAGVGETQYF | NA | once | TRBJ2-5 | TRBV7-2